Detailed here is one T cell receptor beta chain. Its specificity is not known. This specimen comes from a study of blood T cells in healthy people across ages. Notes on the study in general: Versus aged donors, long-lived donors had higher diversity and more naive CD4+ cells.

This CDR3 has 16 amino acids. V shed 9 bases and J shed 1 base, with 22 bases lying between them. The germline CDR1 and CDR2 sequences are SNHLY and FYNNEI. It was with a sample-barcoded 5' primer and a J-beta primer mix that a second PCR of roughly 7 to 12 cycles was run. TCRdb redid the calling of the 5' RACE reads with MiXCR, one entry per CDR3 protein. In the table there are hundreds of thousands of distinct CDR3 sequences, roughly 64% of which are singletons. Sequenced input: blood. The origin of this receptor is a man under 40 in good health. The V call is TRBV2, the J call TRBJ2-7; either TRBD1 or TRBD2 may fit D (5 bases each). The CDR3 DNA reads TGTGCCAGTATTCTTGAGGGGAGCAGGGCATCCTACGAGCAGTACTTC. This sequence encodes CASILEGSRASYEQYF. The variable domain in full, with the rest retrieved from reference TRBV2 and TRBJ2-7, is EPEVTQTPSHQVTQMGQEVILRCVPISNHLYFYWYRQILGQKVEFLVSFYNNEISEKSEIFDDQFSVERPDGSNFTLKIRSTKLEDSAMYFCASILEGSRASYEQYFGPGTRLTVT.